The T cell receptor beta chain under discussion was sequenced for a study of early T cells in non-severe SARS-CoV-2 infection. Individual cDNA molecules were tagged with unique molecular identifiers. One entry per CDR3 protein, called by TCRdb with MiXCR from the 5' RACE reads. The data hold 80,000 to 100,000 distinct CDR3 sequences, with 12% observed a single time. This clonotype was seen ten or more times. What it binds is not known. This CDR3 is built from 15 residues. Trimming took off 3 bases at V and 1 base at J, with 15 bases between the two ends. The germline gives CDR1 DFQATT, CDR2 SNEGSKA (reference sequence). Overall study findings and caveats: Anti-spike CD8 responses were favored in VDJdb matching, and private and CD4 specificities were missed.

The chain couples TRBV20-1 to TRBJ2-5; weak D call: TRBD1 (5 bases). This TCR was recovered from an adult who was a healthcare worker with PCR-confirmed SARS-CoV-2 infection or an uninfected control (not recorded which). Material for sequencing was whole blood. CDR3 sequence: CSASQGAVSQETQYF. The CDR3 coding sequence is TGCAGTGCTAGCCAAGGGGCGGTCAGCCAAGAGACCCAGTACTTC.